This passage covers 26 T cell receptor beta chains from one sample sequenced in a study of blood T cell repertoires in COVID-19 (dated by TCRdb to about 2020). The method was the immunoSEQ multiplex PCR assay. The clones in this table, taken by TCRdb from immuneACCESS, are in-frame only. Not every clone is retained; where verified, under half of the shortfall comes from an unresolved V gene, and the cause of the rest is unknown. For this sample the table gives tens of thousands of clones, of which roughly 86% were detected only once. 3.5% of the sample rests with the top ten. The specimen sequenced was peripheral blood. The receptor set was obtained from a man aged 45-60 years with active COVID-19.

The CDR3 region has the DNA TGCAGCGTCGACAGGGGGAACACCGGGGAGCTGTTTTTT. Translating gives CSVDRGNTGELFF. V gene TRBV29-1 combines with J gene TRBJ2-2; 8 nucleotides line up with TRBD1. This CDR3 contains 13 residues. The V and J ends lost 6 bases and 1 base, in that order; junction bases with no gene match: 1. In germline, CDR1 is SQVTM, CDR2 ANQGSEA.

V usage is TRBV7-8 and J usage is TRBJ2-7; 8 nucleotides align to TRBD2. Germline CDR1 reads SGHVS; CDR2 reads FQNEAQ. There are 14 residues in the CDR3. The trim removed 5 bases at V and 6 bases at J, leaving 9 bases unmatched. CDR3 DNA sequence: TGTGCCAGCAGCGTTGGACTAGCAACTGGCGAGCAGTACTTC. Translating gives CASSVGLATGEQYF.

CDR3 sequence reads: CASSLSRLAGGEDTQYF. CDR3 sequence (DNA): TGTGCCAGCAGCTTAAGCAGACTAGCGGGGGGGGAAGATACGCAGTATTTT. The chain combines TRBV7-9 with TRBJ2-3, with 14 bases lining up with TRBD2. This CDR3 spans 17 amino acids. V shed 2 bases and J 5 bases; nucleotides not matched to a gene: 6. Germline V gene sequence: CDR1 SEHNR, CDR2 FQNEAQ (reference sequence).

The rearrangement links TRBV6-5 to TRBJ2-1; D is possibly TRBD1 (5 bases). The CDR3 is 11 residues long. V lost 6 bases and J 9 bases, leaving 9 bases between the germline ends. Per the germline V gene, CDR1 is MNHEY and CDR2 is SVGAGI. CDR3 sequence reads: CASSQGGEQFF. As DNA, the CDR3 is TGTGCCAGCAGCCAGGGCGGTGAGCAGTTCTTC.

This clone was seen once. This chain connects TRBV7-8 to TRBJ1-4; 8 nucleotides agree with TRBD1. CDR3 length equals 15 residues. The V and J ends lost 5 bases and 5 bases, in that order; junction bases with no gene match: 7. Germline V gives CDR1 SGHVS, CDR2 FQNEAQ. The CDR3, as DNA: TGTGCCAGCAGCATTGGACAGGGTTACAATGAAAAACTGTTTTTT. Protein sequence: CASSIGQGYNEKLFF.

This sequence joins TRBV5-1 and TRBJ2-3; 8 bases agree with TRBD2. The CDR3 runs to 16 residues. V dropped 0 bases and J dropped 0; count of bases not matched to a gene: 3. CDR1 is SGHRS, CDR2 YFSETQ, per germline. The DNA of the CDR3 is TGCGCCAGCAGCTTGGTCCCGGGGGGGAGCACAGATACGCAGTATTTT. This codes for CASSLVPGGSTDTQYF. Filled out from reference TRBV5-1 and TRBJ2-3, the complete variable domain reads KAGVTQTPRYLIKTRGQQVTLSCSPISGHRSVSWYQQTPGQGLQFLFEYFSETQRNKGNFPGRFSGRQFSNSRSEMNVSTLELGDSALYLCASSLVPGGSTDTQYFGPGTRLTVL.

The chain combines TRBV3-1 (or the pseudogene TRBV3-2) with TRBJ2-5, with D tentatively TRBD1 (5 bases). CDR3 size: 14 residues. Trimming removed 3 bases at V and 5 bases at J, with 13 bases between. CDR1 LGHDT and CDR2 YNNKEL come from the germline V gene (reference sequence). The CDR3 DNA is TGTGCCAGCAGCCAGACAGCGCCTTGGGAGACCCAGTACTTC. Protein sequence: CASSQTAPWETQYF.

The chain uses TRBV2 and TRBJ1-3; D gene unclear. The V end lost 3 bases, the J end lost 0 bases, and 12 bases lay between the germline ends. The V gene's germline CDR1 is SNHLY and CDR2 FYNNEI. This CDR3 comprises 16 residues. The CDR3 spells CASSEGLLSSGNTIYF. CDR3 in DNA: TGTGCCAGCAGTGAGGGCCTGTTAAGCTCTGGAAACACCATATATTTT.

This clone came up a few times. The chain combines TRBV27 with TRBJ1-6; maybe TRBD1 (6 bases). Germline lookup yields CDR1 MNHEY and CDR2 SMNVEV (reference sequence). CDR3 length: 18 amino acids. The germline V and J ends were trimmed by 8 bases and 7 bases, with 27 bases remaining between them. The CDR3 loop is CASRSGAPSILYNSPLHF. DNA of the CDR3: TGTGCCAGCCGGTCAGGGGCTCCGTCGATACTATACAATTCACCCCTCCACTTT.

This chain connects TRBV6-6 to TRBJ1-4; 8 positions match TRBD1. CDR1 is MNHNY and CDR2 is SVGAGI in the germline V gene (reference sequence). Unmatched junction bases numbered 4, after V lost 6 bases and J lost 4 bases. The CDR3 is 14 residues long. CDR3 sequence reads: CASRQGGGNEKLFF. CDR3 nucleotides: TGTGCCAGCAGACAGGGGGGTGGTAATGAAAAACTGTTTTTT.

The chain combines TRBV27 with TRBJ2-7, with D maybe TRBD1 (6 bases). The CDR3 has 15 residues. Per the germline V gene, CDR1 is MNHEY and CDR2 is SMNVEV (reference sequence). Trimming took off 0 bases at V and 2 bases at J, with 11 bases between the two ends. The CDR3 DNA follows: TGTGCCAGCAGTTTATCGCCAGGGGTTACCTACGAGCAGTACTTC. It translates to CASSLSPGVTYEQYF.

This chain links TRBV3-1 (or the pseudogene TRBV3-2) with TRBJ2-1, with D possibly TRBD2 on 6 matching bases. The V gene's germline CDR1 is LGHDT and CDR2 YNNKEL (reference sequence). V lost 4 bases and J 7 bases, leaving 17 bases between the germline ends. The CDR3 is 15 residues long. This chain's CDR3 is CASSPRQRALNEQFF. In DNA form, the CDR3 reads TGTGCCAGCAGCCCACGCCAGCGGGCATTGAATGAGCAGTTCTTC.

The J gene is TRBJ2-1, the V gene TRBV5-1; 7 nucleotides match TRBD1. From germline, CDR1 is SGHRS and CDR2 YFSETQ. The length of the CDR3 is 15 residues. V was pared by 4 bases and J by 9 bases, with 13 bases of the junction left unmatched. Here the CDR3 reads CASSPRQGSISEQFF. The CDR3 DNA is TGCGCCAGCAGCCCGCGACAGGGATCTATATCTGAGCAGTTCTTC.

The CDR3 here is CASGGTYNQPQHF. CDR3 in DNA: TGTGCCAGCGGGGGGACCTACAATCAGCCCCAGCATTTT. The chain is built from TRBV6-5 and TRBJ1-5; possibly TRBD1 for D (5 bases). Between the trimmed V and J ends, which lost 8 bases and 3 bases, there was a span of 11 bases. The CDR3 runs to 13 residues. Germline V gives CDR1 MNHEY, CDR2 SVGAGI.

The V gene is TRBV7-7, the J gene TRBJ2-2; D unresolved. Trimming took 5 bases from V and 0 from J, leaving 10 bases between them. This CDR3 region has 15 residues. The germline V gene has CDR1 SSHAT and CDR2 FNYEAQ (reference sequence). The CDR3 sequence is CASSPTPANTGELFF. The CDR3 DNA reads as TGTGCCAGCAGCCCGACACCCGCGAACACCGGGGAGCTGTTTTTT.

The chain is built from TRBV5-4 and TRBJ2-2, with 13 nucleotides matching TRBD2. Trimming cost V 4 bases and J 7 bases; bases outside gene matches: 10. The CDR3 runs 17 residues. CDR1 SGHNT and CDR2 YYREEE come from the germline V gene (reference sequence). CDR3 sequence: CASSLPGLAGSRGELFF. In nucleotides, the CDR3 is TGTGCCAGCAGCCTGCCGGGACTAGCGGGGTCTCGCGGGGAGCTGTTTTTT.

The chain is built from TRBV6-5 and TRBJ1-2, with TRBD1 matching 7 bases. V lost 3 bases and J lost 5; bases outside the gene matches: 12. The CDR3 is 16 residues long. In germline, CDR1 is MNHEY, CDR2 SVGAGI. CDR3 loop: CASSYIGGQGRYGYTF. The CDR3 DNA reads TGTGCCAGCAGTTATATAGGGGGCCAGGGGCGGTATGGCTACACCTTC.

This chain joins TRBV4-3 and TRBJ1-3, with no clear D. Germline CDR1 reads LGHNA; CDR2 reads YSLEER. The CDR3 extends over 16 amino acids. V lost 3 bases to trimming and J lost 2 bases, with 14 bases between them. CDR3 loop: CASSQVHGGPGNTIYF. CDR3 in DNA: TGCGCCAGCAGCCAGGTACACGGAGGTCCTGGAAACACCATATATTTT.

The chain joins TRBV27 to TRBJ2-3, with 10 positions matching TRBD2. The germline gives CDR1 MNHEY, CDR2 SMNVEV (reference sequence). The V segment lost 1 base and the J segment 3 bases; nucleotides outside the gene matches: 10. The CDR3 has 18 amino acids. The chain's CDR3 is CASSLLVSGGASTDTQYF. CDR3 coding DNA: TGTGCCAGCAGTTTATTGGTCAGCGGGGGGGCAAGTACAGATACGCAGTATTTT.

J is TRBJ2-1 and V is TRBV25-1; maybe TRBD2 (6 bases). Germline CDR1 and CDR2: MGHDK and SYGVNS. The CDR3 is 12 residues long. V dropped 7 bases and J dropped 3 bases, with 7 bases sitting between them. CDR3 sequence reads: CASIGGYNEQFF. Here the CDR3 DNA reads TGTGCCAGCATCGGGGGCTACAATGAGCAGTTCTTC.

J is TRBJ1-5 and V is TRBV5-1; D gene ambiguous. Germline assignment: CDR1 SGHRS and CDR2 YFSETQ. Trimming cost V 0 bases and J 0 bases, with 7 bases left between them. The CDR3 contains 15 residues. This chain's CDR3 is CASSLDSPSNQPQHF. CDR3 DNA: TGCGCCAGCAGCTTGGACAGCCCTAGCAATCAGCCCCAGCATTTT.

The CDR3 sequence: CASSKTQGGEEKLFF. CDR3 coding DNA: TGCGCCAGCAGCAAAACCCAGGGGGGTGAAGAAAAACTGTTTTTT. The genes are TRBV5-1 and TRBJ1-4, with TRBD1 matching over 7 bases. The V gene end was trimmed by 4 bases and the J gene end by 8 bases; junction bases not matched to a gene: 11. Germline CDR1 SGHRS, CDR2 YFSETQ. The CDR3 is 15 amino acids.

The J gene is TRBJ2-5, the V gene TRBV5-4; TRBD1 matches at 9 bases. This CDR3 comprises 14 residues. The germline CDR1 and CDR2 sequences are SGHNT and YYREEE (reference sequence). The ends lost 3 bases at V and 1 base at J; junction bases unmatched: 1. The CDR3 DNA reads as TGTGCCAGCAGCTCGGGACAGGGCCAAGAGACCCAGTACTTC. Translation gives CASSSGQGQETQYF.

The V gene is TRBV5-5, the J gene TRBJ2-6; D is possibly TRBD1 (5 bases). The ends were cut back, 0 bases at V and 0 bases at J, with 7 bases in the middle. Germline V gene data show CDR1 as SGHKS and CDR2 as YYEKEE (reference sequence). This CDR3 is built from 16 residues. The CDR3 DNA reads as TGTGCCAGCAGCTTGGGGGGCTCCTCTGGGGCCAACGTCCTGACTTTC. This codes for CASSLGGSSGANVLTF.

The chain uses TRBV6-5 and TRBJ2-7, with 10 bases identical to TRBD1. Trimming at V came to 6 bases and at J to 2 bases, leaving 7 bases not matched to a gene. The CDR3 is 15 residues long. Germline CDR1 reads MNHEY; CDR2 reads SVGAGI. This CDR3 is CASSRDRGVTYEQYF. CDR3 DNA sequence: TGTGCCAGCAGCCGGGACAGGGGCGTAACCTACGAGCAGTACTTC.

This clone has just one count. The chain employs TRBV2 and TRBJ2-3; TRBD2 matches 11 bases. The V gene end was trimmed by 6 bases and the J gene end by 0 bases; junction bases not matched to a gene: 8. Germline V gene sequence: CDR1 SNHLY, CDR2 FYNNEI. The CDR3 totals 17 residues. The CDR3 loop reads CASRVPSGGYSTDTQYF. In DNA form, the CDR3 reads TGTGCCAGCAGGGTTCCTAGCGGGGGGTATAGCACAGATACGCAGTATTTT.